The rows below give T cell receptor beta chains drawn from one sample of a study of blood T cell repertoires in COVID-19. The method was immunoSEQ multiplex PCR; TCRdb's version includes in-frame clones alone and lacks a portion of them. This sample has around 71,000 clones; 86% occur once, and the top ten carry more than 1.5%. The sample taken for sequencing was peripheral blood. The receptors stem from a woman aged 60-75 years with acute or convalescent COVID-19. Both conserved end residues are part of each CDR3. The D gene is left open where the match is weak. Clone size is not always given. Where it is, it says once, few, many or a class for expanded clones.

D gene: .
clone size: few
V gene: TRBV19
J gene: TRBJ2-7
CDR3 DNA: TGTGCCAGTACCGAATCTGGGGACCAGGGAGGATACGAGCAGTACTTC
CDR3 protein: CASTESGDQGGYEQYF

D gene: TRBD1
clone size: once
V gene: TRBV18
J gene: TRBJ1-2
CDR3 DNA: TGTGCCAGCTCACCCACGACAGGGTCAAACTATGGCTACACCTTC
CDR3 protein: CASSPTTGSNYGYTF

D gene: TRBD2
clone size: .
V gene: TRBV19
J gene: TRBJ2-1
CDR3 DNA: TGTGCCAGTACCCCCGGGACTAGCTTCGATGAGCAGTTCTTC
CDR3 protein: CASTPGTSFDEQFF

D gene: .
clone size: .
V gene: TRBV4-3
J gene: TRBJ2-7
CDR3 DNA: TGCGCCAGCAGCCAAACCTGGCAGTCGGGGTACGAGCAGTACTTC
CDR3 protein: CASSQTWQSGYEQYF

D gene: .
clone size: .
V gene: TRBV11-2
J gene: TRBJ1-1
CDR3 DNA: TGTGCCAGCAGCTTAGCCAGGATTGAAGCTTTCTTT
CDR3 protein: CASSLARIEAFF

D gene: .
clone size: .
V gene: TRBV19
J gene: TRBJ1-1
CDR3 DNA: TGTGCCAGTAGTATCTACAACACTGAAGCTTTCTTT
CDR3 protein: CASSIYNTEAFF

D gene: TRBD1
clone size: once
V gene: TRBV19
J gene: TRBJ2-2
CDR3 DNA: TGTGCCAGTAGTATGCTGGGACAGGGTCAAACCGGGGAGCTGTTTTTT
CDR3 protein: CASSMLGQGQTGELFF

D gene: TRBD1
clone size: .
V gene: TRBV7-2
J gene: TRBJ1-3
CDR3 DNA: TGTGCCAGCAGCGCCGGACAGGCCAGCTCTGGAAACACCATATATTTT
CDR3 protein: CASSAGQASSGNTIYF

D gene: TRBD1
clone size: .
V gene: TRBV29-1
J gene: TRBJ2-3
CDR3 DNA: TGCAGCGGAAAACCGCGACAGGGTAGTTTCGGCACAGATACGCAGTATTTT
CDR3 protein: CSGKPRQGSFGTDTQYF

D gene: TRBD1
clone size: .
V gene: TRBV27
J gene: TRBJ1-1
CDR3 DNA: TGTGCCAGCAGTTCCCGGACAGGGAGAAACACTGAAGCTTTCTTT
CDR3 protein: CASSSRTGRNTEAFF

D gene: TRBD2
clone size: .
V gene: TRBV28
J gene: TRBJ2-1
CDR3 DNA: TGTGCCAGCAGGGGACTATTCACTGATGAGCAGTTCTTC
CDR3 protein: CASRGLFTDEQFF

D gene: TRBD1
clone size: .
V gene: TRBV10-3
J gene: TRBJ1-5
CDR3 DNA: TGTGCCATCAGTGTGGGGACAGGGGTAGATCAGCCCCAGCATTTT
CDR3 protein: CAISVGTGVDQPQHF

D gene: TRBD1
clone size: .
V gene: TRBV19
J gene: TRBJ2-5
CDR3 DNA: TGTGCCAGTAGTCCGGGACAGGGAGGAGAGACCCAGTACTTC
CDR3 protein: CASSPGQGGETQYF

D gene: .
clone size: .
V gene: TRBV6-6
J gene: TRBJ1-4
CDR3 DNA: TGTGCCAGCAGGGAGGCTGGTAATGAAAAACTGTTTTTT
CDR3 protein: CASREAGNEKLFF

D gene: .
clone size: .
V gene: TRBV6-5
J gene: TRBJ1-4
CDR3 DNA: TGTGCCAGCAGGAAGACAGTAAATGAAAAACTGTTTTTT
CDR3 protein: CASRKTVNEKLFF

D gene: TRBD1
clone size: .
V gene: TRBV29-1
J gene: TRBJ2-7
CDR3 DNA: TGCAGCGTGAGGGGGCATCAGGAATCCTACGAGCAGTACTTC
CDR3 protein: CSVRGHQESYEQYF

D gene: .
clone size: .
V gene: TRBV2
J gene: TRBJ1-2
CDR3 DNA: TGTGCCAGCAGTAACAGGGTTAACTATGGCTACACCTTC
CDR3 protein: CASSNRVNYGYTF

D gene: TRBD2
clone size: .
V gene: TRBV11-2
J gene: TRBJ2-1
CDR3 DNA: TGTGCCAGCAGCTTTAGCGGGGTCCCGGAGAATGAGCAGTTCTTC
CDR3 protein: CASSFSGVPENEQFF

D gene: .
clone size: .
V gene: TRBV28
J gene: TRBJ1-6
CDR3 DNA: TGTGCCAGCAGCAAGGGGGGGGGATTCTTTGCACCCCTCCACTTT
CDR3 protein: CASSKGGGFFAPLHF

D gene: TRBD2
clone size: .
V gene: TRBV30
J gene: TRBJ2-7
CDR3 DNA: TGTGCCTGGAGTGCCCAGCGGGAGTCCGAGCAGTACTTC
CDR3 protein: CAWSAQRESEQYF

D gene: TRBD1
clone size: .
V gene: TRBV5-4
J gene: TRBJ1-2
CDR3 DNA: TGTGCCAGCAGCTCTACAGGGGGCGCGTATGGCTACACCTTC
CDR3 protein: CASSSTGGAYGYTF

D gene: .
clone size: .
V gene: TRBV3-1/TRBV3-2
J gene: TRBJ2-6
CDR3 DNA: TGTGCCAGCTCTCGGGGGGCCAACGTCCTGACTTTC
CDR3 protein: CASSRGANVLTF

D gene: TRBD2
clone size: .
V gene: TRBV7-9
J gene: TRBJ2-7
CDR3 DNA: TGTGCCAGCAGCTTAGCGATCGGGGGGGACGAGCAGTACTTC
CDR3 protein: CASSLAIGGDEQYF

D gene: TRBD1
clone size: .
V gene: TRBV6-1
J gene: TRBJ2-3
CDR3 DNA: TGTGCCAGCAGTGAGACAGGGGGCGCAGATACGCAGTATTTT
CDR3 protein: CASSETGGADTQYF

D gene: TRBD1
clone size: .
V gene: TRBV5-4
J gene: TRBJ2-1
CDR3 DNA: TGTGCCAGCAGCTCTGACAGGGGTGGTGAGCAGTTCTTC
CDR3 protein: CASSSDRGGEQFF

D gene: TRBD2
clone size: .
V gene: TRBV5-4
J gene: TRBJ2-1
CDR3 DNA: TGTGCCAGCAGTTCCACTAGCGAAGTATACAATGAGCAGTTCTTC
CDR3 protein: CASSSTSEVYNEQFF

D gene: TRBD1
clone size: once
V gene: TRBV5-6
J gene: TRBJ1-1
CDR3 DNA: TGTGCCAGCAGCCAGGGACAGGGAATGTGGACTGAAGCTTTCTTT
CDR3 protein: CASSQGQGMWTEAFF

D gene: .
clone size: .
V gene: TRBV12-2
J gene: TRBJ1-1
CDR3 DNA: TGTGCAAGTCGCTTAGGGACAGGGAAGACTTATGAGAACACTGAAGCTTTCTTT
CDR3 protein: CASRLGTGKTYENTEAFF

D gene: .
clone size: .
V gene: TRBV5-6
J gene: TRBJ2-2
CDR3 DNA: TGTGCCAGCAGCTTCTGGGCGAGCCTCACCGGGGAGCTGTTTTTT
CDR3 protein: CASSFWASLTGELFF

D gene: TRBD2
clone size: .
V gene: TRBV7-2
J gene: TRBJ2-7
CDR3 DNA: TGTGCCAGCAGCTTAGTGGCTAGCGGGTCCTACTACGAGCAGTACTTC
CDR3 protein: CASSLVASGSYYEQYF

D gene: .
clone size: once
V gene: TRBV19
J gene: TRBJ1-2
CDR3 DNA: TGTGCCAGTAGTATTCTTGCAGGAGGCTATGGCTACACCTTC
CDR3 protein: CASSILAGGYGYTF

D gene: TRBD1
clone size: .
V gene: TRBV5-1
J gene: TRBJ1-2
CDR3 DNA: TGCGCCAGCAGCTTGGACGGTGACAGGGTTTATGGCTACACCTTC
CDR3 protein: CASSLDGDRVYGYTF

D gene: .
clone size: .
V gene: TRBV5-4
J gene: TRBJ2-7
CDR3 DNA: TGTGCCAGCAGCTTGGCTAGAAATAGTTACGAGCAGTACTTC
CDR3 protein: CASSLARNSYEQYF

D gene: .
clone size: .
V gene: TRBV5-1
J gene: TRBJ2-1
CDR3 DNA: TGCGCCAGCAGTACGGGGGAGGCCGCGAATGAGCAGTTCTTC
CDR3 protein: CASSTGEAANEQFF

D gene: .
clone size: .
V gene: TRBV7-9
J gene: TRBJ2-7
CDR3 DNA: TGTGCCAGCAGCTTTAGTCCCCCCTACGAGCAGTACTTC
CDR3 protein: CASSFSPPYEQYF

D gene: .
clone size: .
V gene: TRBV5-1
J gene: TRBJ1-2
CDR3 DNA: TGCGCCAGCAGCTTGGAAGGGGGTTCAGATGGCTACACCTTC
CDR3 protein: CASSLEGGSDGYTF

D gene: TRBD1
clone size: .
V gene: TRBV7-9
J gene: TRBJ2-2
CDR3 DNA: TGTGCCAGCAGCCAGACAGGGGGCCCCGGGGAGCTGTTTTTT
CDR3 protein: CASSQTGGPGELFF

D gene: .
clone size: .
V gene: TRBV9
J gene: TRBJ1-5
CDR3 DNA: TGTGCCAGCAGCGTAGGGGCGGGACCTCCCAACAATCAGCCCCAGCATTTT
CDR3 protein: CASSVGAGPPNNQPQHF

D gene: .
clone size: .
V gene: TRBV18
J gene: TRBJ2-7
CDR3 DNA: TGTGCCAGCTCACCGGCTTCCTACGAGCAGTACTTC
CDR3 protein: CASSPASYEQYF

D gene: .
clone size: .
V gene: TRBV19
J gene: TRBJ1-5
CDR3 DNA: TGTGCCAGTAGTGTCCACCAGGGTTATAGCAATCAGCCCCAGCATTTT
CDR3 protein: CASSVHQGYSNQPQHF

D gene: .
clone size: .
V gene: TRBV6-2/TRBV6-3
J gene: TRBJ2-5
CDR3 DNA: TGTGCCAGCAGTTCGGGGTACCAAGAGACCCAGTACTTC
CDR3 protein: CASSSGYQETQYF

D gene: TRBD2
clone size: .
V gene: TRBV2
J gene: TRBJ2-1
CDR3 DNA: TGTGCCAGCCGGGCAGGGTATAGGGGACTAGGAACGAATGAGCAGTTCTTC
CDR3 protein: CASRAGYRGLGTNEQFF

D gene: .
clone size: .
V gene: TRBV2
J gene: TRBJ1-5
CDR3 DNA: TGTGCCAGCAGTGAGGTAGATAGCAATCAGCCCCAGCATTTT
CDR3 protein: CASSEVDSNQPQHF

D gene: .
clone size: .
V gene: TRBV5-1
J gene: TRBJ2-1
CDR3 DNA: TGCGCCAGCAGGGAGGCGGGGGCCTCCTACAATGAGCAGTTCTTC
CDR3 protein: CASREAGASYNEQFF

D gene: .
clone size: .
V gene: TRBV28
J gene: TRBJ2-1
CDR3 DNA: TGTGCCAGCAGTCCTCGGCCCGGGTCCGCACACTACAATGAGCAGTTCTTC
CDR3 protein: CASSPRPGSAHYNEQFF

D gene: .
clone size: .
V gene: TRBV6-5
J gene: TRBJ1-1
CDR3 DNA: TGTGCCAGCAGTTACGCGGGCTTGAACACTGAAGCTTTCTTT
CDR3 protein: CASSYAGLNTEAFF

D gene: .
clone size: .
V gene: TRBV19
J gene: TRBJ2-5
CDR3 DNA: TGTGCCAGTAGTATAGAGGGGGGGCGCGGCTCGGGAGAGACCCAGTACTTC
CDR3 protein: CASSIEGGRGSGETQYF

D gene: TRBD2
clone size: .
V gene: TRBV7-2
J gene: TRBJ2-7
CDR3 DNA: TGTGCCAGCAGCTTCCTTCTGGCGGGGGGTTACGAGCAGTACTTC
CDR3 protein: CASSFLLAGGYEQYF

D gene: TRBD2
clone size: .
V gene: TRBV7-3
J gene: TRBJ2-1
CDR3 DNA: TGTGCCAGCAGCTTAGGACTAGGACGTGAGCAGTTCTTC
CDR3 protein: CASSLGLGREQFF

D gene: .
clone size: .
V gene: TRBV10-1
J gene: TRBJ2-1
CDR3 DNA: TGCGCCAGCCCTCCCAAGGCGGTATCCTACAATGAGCAGTTCTTC
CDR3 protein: CASPPKAVSYNEQFF

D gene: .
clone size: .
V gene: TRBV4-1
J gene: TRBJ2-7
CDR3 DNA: TGCGCCAGCAGCCCAGGAGGGCCCGGCTACGAGCAGTACTTC
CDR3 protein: CASSPGGPGYEQYF

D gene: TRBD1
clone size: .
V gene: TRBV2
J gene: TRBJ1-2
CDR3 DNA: TGTGCCAGCAACCGATGGACAGGAGGCTACACCTTC
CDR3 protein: CASNRWTGGYTF

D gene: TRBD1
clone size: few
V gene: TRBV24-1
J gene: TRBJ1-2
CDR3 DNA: TGTGCCACCAGCTCAGGGGATCAGGGGGCCCTCTATGGCTACACCTTC
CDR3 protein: CATSSGDQGALYGYTF